This TCR beta chain is drawn from a study of T cells in Graves' hyperthyroidism and ophthalmopathy. General study points: In the blood, most expanded thyroid clonotypes above 0.001 appeared as well.

Amplification yielded TCR beta CDR3 regions, with RNA transcripts as the source. The HTBI primer set was used in a first-round RT-PCR of the TCR CDR3. TCRdb re-called the multiplex PCR reads through MiXCR, storing one row per CDR3 protein. Of hundreds of thousands of distinct CDR3 sequences in the sample, around 38% were seen once. Germline V lookup: CDR1 SGHRS, CDR2 YFSETQ. CDR3 length: 15 residues. V shed 0 bases and J shed 2 bases, with 11 bases lying between them. A word on this clonotype: As yet, its antigen is unknown.

Exclusion followed for patients with uncontrolled infection, other autoimmune disease, pregnancy or lactation. Used for diagnoses were clinical symptoms, serum thyroxine and TRAb, thyroid ultrasound and orbital computed tomography. V and J are TRBV5-1 and TRBJ1-1; D unclear. This receptor was identified in a man between 18 and 35 years old with Graves' hyperthyroidism. The sample consisted of blood. The CDR3 nucleotides are TGCGCCAGCAGCTTGGGAGGTGGCAGCAACACTGAAGCTTTCTTT. This gives the protein CASSLGGGSNTEAFF.